The sequence of this TCR beta chain was determined in a study of blood T cell repertoires in COVID-19. In the source study's methods: Using reference gene primer amplification, nucleated cell counts were estimated. Libraries were prepared by immunoSEQ multiplex PCR; TCRdb keeps only in-frame clonotypes and omits some of them. The V and J calls and clone size are taken from that table; D and trimming were inferred from the DNA. The sample consists of fewer than 150,000 clones, 90% of them appearing once. Trimming shortened V by 6 bases and J by 1 base, and 9 bases separated the two germline ends. Germline V gene sequence: CDR1 LGHDT, CDR2 YNNKEL (reference sequence). CDR3 size: 13 residues. Seattle patients were enrolled during active infection and followed longitudinally.

The sequence came from a woman aged 60-75 years with COVID-19, enrolled during active disease. This chain connects TRBV3-1 (or the pseudogene TRBV3-2) to TRBJ1-1, with a weak D call TRBD1 (5 bases). The specimen was peripheral blood. Written as DNA, the CDR3 is TGTGCCAGCAGGAGGACACAGAACACTGAAGCTTTCTTT. This gives the protein CASRRTQNTEAFF.